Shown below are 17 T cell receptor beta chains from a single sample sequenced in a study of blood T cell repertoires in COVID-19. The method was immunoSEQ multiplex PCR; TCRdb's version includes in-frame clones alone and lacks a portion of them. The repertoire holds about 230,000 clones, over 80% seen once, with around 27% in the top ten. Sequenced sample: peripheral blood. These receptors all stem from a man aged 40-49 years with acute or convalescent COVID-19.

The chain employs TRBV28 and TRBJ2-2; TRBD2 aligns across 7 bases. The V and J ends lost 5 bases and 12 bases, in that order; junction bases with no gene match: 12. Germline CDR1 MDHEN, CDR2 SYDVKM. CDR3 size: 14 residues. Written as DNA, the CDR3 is TGTGCCAGCAGTCCCCCGTCCGGGACTAAGAAGCTGTTTTTT. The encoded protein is CASSPPSGTKKLFF.

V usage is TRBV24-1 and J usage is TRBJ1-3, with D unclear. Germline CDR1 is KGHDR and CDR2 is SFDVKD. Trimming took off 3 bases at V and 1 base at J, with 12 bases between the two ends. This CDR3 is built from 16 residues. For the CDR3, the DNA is TGTGCCACCAGTGATCCCGGCTCGGGGTCTGGAAACACCATATATTTT. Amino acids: CATSDPGSGSGNTIYF.

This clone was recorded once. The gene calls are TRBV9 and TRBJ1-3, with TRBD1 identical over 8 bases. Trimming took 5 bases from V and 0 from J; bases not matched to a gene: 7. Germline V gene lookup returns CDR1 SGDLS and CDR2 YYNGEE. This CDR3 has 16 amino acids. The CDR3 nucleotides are TGTGCCAGCAGACGAGGGACAGGCGACTCTGGAAACACCATATATTTT. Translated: CASRRGTGDSGNTIYF.

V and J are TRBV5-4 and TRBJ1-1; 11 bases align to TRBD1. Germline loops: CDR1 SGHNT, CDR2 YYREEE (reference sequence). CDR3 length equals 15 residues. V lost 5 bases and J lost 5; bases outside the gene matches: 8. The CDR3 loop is CASRRTGGSRTEAFF. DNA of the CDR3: TGTGCCAGCAGGCGGACAGGGGGCAGTAGAACTGAAGCTTTCTTT.

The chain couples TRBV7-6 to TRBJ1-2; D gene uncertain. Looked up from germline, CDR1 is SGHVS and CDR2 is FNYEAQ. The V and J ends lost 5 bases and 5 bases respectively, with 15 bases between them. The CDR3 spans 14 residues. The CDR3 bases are TGTGCCAGCAGCCCCCTACTGGGCCGGTATGGCTACACCTTC. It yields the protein CASSPLLGRYGYTF.

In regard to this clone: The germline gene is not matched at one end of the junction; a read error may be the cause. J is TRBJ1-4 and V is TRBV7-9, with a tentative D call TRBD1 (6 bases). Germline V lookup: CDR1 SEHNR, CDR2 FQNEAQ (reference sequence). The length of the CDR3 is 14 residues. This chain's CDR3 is CASTPGQTYEKLFF. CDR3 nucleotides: TGTGCCAGCACCCCGGGACAAACTTATGAAAAACTGTTTTTT.

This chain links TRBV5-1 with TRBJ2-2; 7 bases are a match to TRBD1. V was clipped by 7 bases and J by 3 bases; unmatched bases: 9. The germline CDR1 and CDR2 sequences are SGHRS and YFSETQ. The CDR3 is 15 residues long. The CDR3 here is CASQGQPGDTGELFF. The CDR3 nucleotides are TGCGCCAGCCAGGGACAGCCCGGCGACACCGGGGAGCTGTTTTTT.

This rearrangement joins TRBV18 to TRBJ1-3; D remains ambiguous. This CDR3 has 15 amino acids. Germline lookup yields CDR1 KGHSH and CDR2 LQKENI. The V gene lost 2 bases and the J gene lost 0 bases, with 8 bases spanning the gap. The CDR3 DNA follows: TGTGCCAGCTCACCAAATATCTCCTCTGGAAACACCATATATTTT. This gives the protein CASSPNISSGNTIYF.

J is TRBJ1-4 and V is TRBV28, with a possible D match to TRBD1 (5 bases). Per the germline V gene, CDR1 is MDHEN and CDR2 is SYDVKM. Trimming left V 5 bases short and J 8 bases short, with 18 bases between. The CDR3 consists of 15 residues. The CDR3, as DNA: TGTGCCAGCAGTCCCCGCCAGGGTGGCGGAGAAAAACTGTTTTTT. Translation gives CASSPRQGGGEKLFF.

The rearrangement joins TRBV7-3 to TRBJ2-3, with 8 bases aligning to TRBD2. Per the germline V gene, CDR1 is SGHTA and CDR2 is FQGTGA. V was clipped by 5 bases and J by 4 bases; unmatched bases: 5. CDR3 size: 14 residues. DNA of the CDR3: TGTGCCAGCAGCCCAGGACTAGCAGCAGATACGCAGTATTTT. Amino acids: CASSPGLAADTQYF. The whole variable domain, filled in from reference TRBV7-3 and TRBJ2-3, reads GAGVSQTPSNKVTEKGKYVELRCDPISGHTALYWYRQSLGQGPEFLIYFQGTGAADDSGLPNDRFFAVRPEGSVSTLKIQRTERGDSAVYLCASSPGLAADTQYFGPGTRLTVL.

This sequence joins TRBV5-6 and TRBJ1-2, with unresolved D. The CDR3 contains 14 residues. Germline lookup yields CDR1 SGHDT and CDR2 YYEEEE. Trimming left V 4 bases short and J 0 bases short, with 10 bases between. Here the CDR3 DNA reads TGTGCCAGCAGCACCGGGTCCGCTAACTATGGCTACACCTTC. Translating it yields CASSTGSANYGYTF.

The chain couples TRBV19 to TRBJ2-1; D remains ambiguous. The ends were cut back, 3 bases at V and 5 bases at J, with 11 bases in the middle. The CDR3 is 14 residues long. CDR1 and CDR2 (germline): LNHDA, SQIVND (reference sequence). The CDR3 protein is CASSMKAQDNEQFF. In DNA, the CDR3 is TGTGCCAGTAGTATGAAGGCGCAGGACAATGAGCAGTTCTTC.

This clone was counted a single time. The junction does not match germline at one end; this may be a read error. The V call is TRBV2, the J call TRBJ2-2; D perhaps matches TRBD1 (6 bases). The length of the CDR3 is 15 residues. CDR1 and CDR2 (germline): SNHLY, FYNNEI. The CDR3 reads CASSEDSGATGELFF. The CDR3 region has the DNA TGTGCCAGCAGCGAAGACTCAGGGGCCACCGGGGAGCTGTTTTTT. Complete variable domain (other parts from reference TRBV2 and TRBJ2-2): EPEVTQTPSHQVTQMGQEVILRCVPISNHLYFYWYRQILGQKVEFLVSFYNNEISEKSEIFDDQFSVERPDGSNFTLKIRSTKLEDSAMYFCASSEDSGATGELFFGEGSRLTVL.

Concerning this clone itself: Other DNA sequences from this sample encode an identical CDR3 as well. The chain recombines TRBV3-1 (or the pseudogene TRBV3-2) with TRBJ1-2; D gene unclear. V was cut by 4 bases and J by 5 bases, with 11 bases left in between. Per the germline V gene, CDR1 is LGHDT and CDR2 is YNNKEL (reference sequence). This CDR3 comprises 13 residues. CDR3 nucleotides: TGTGCCAGCAGCCCGGCGAGAGGGTATGGCTACACCTTC. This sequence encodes CASSPARGYGYTF.

CDR3 region: CASRLSGVGQPQHF. For the CDR3, the DNA is TGTGCCAGCAGACTCTCAGGGGTTGGGCAGCCCCAGCATTTT. J is TRBJ1-5 and V is TRBV2, with D maybe TRBD1 (6 bases). Trimming removed 6 bases from V and 7 bases from J, with 16 bases in between. CDR3 length: 14 residues. Germline CDR1 SNHLY, CDR2 FYNNEI.

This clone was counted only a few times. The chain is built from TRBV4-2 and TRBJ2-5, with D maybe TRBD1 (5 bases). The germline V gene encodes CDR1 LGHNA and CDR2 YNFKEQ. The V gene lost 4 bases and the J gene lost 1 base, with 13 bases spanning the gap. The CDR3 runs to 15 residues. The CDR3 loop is CASSRPETVQETQYF. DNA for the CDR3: TGTGCCAGCAGCCGGCCAGAGACAGTCCAAGAGACCCAGTACTTC.

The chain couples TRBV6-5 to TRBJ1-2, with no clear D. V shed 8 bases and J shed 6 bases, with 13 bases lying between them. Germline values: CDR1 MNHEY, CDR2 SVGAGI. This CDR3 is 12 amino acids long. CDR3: CASQSGQNGYTF. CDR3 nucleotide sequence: TGTGCCAGCCAAAGTGGGCAGAATGGCTACACCTTC.